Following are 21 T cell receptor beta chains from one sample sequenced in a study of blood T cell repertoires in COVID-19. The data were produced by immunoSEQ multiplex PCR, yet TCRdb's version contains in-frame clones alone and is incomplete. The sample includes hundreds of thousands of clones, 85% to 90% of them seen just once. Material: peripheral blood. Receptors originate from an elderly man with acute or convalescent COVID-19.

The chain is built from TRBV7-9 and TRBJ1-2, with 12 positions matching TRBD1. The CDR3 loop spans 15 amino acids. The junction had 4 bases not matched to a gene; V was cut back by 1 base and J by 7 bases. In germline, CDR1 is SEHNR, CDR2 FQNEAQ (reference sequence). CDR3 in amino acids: CASSLGDRGQTGYTF. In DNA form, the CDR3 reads TGTGCCAGCAGCTTAGGGGACAGGGGGCAGACTGGCTACACCTTC.

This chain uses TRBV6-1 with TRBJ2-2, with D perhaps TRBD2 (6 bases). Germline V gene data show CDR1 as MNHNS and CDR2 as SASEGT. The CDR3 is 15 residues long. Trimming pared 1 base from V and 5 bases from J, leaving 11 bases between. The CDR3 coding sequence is TGTGCCAGCAGTGAAGGCCTAGGACTAACCGGGGAGCTGTTTTTT. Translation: CASSEGLGLTGELFF.

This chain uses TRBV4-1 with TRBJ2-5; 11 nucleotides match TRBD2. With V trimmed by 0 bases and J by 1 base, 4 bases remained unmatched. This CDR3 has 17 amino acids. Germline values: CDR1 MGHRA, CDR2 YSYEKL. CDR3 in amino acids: CASSQDRTSGPQETQYF. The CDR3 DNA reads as TGCGCCAGCAGCCAAGATCGGACTAGCGGGCCCCAAGAGACCCAGTACTTC.

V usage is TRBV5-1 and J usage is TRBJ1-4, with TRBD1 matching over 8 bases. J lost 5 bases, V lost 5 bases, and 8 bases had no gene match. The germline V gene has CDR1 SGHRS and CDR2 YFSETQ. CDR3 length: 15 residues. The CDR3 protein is CASRKQQGVNEKLFF. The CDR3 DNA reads TGCGCCAGCAGGAAACAACAGGGGGTAAATGAAAAACTGTTTTTT.

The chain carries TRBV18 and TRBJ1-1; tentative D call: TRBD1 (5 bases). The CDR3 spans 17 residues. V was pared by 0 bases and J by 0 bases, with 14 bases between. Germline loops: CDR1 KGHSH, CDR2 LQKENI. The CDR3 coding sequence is TGTGCCAGCTCACCACCGATGTCAGGGACTATGAACACTGAAGCTTTCTTT. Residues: CASSPPMSGTMNTEAFF.

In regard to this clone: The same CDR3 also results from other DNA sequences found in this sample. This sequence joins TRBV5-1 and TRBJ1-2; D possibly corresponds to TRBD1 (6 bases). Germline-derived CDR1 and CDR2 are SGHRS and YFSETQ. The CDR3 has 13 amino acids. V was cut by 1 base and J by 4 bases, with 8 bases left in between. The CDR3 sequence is CASSLTGTYGYTF. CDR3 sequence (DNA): TGCGCCAGCAGCTTGACAGGGACCTATGGCTACACCTTC.

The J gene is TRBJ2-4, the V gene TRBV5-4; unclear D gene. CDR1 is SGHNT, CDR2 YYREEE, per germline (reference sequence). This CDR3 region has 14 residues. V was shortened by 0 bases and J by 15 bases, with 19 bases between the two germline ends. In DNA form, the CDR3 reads TGTGCCAGCAGCTTGGCCATCCCTCCGGGTCGCCCGTACTTC. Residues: CASSLAIPPGRPYF.

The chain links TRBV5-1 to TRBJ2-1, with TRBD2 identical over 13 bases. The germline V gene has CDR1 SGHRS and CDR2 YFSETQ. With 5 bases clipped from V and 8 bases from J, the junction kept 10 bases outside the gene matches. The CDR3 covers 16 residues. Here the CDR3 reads CASRWTSGSKVDEQFF. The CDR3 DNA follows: TGCGCCAGCAGGTGGACTAGCGGGAGTAAGGTCGATGAGCAGTTCTTC.

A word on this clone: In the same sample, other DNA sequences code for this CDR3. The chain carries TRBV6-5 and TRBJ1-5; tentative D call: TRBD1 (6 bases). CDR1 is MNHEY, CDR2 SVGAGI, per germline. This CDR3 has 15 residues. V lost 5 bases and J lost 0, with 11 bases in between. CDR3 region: CASSRQAYSNQPQHF. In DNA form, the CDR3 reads TGTGCCAGCAGTAGACAGGCCTATAGCAATCAGCCCCAGCATTTT.

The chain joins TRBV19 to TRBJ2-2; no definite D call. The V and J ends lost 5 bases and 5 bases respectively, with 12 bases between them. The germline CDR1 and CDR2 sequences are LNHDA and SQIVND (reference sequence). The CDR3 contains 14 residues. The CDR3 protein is CASSWPPQTGELFF. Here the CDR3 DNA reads TGTGCCAGTAGTTGGCCACCCCAAACCGGGGAGCTGTTTTTT.

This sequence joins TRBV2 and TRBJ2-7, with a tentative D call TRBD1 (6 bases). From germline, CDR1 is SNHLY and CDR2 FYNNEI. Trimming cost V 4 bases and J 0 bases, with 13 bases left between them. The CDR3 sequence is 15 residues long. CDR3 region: CASSGRDTYSYEQYV. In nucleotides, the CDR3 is TGTGCCAGCAGTGGCCGGGACACCTACTCCTACGAGCAGTACGTC.

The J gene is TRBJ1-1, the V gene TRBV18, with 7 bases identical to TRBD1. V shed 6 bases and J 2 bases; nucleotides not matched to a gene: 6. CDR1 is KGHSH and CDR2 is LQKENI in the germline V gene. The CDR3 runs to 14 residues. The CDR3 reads CASSSGQTNTEAFF. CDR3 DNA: TGTGCCAGCTCTTCGGGACAGACTAACACTGAAGCTTTCTTT.

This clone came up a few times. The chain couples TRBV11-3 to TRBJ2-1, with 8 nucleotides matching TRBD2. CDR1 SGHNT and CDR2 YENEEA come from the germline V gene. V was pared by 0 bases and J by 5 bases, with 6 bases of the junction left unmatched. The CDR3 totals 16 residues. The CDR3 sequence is CASSLEAGVGNNEQFF. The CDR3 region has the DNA TGTGCCAGCAGCTTAGAAGCGGGAGTTGGCAACAATGAGCAGTTCTTC.

The CDR3 protein is CASSLAGANYGYTF. As DNA, the CDR3 is TGTGCCAGCAGTTTAGCCGGGGCTAACTATGGCTACACCTTC. The rearrangement joins TRBV28 to TRBJ1-2; D ambiguous. From germline, CDR1 is MDHEN and CDR2 SYDVKM. Trimming shortened V by 2 bases and J by 0 bases, and 7 bases separated the two germline ends. The length of the CDR3 is 14 residues.

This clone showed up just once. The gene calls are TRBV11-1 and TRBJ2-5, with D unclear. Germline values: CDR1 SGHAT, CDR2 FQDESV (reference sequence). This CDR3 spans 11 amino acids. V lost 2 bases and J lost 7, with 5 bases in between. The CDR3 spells CASSLSVTQYF. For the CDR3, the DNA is TGTGCCAGCAGCTTATCCGTGACCCAGTACTTC. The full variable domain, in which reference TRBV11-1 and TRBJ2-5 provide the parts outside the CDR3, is EAEVAQSPRYKITEKSQAVAFWCDPISGHATLYWYRQILGQGPELLVQFQDESVVDDSQLPKDRFSAERLKGVDSTLKIQPAELGDSAMYLCASSLSVTQYFGPGTRLLVL.

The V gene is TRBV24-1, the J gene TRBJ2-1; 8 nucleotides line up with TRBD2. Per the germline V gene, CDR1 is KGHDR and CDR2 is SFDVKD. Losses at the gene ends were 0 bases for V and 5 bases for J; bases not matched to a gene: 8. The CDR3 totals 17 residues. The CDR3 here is CATSDLTVAGSHNEQFF. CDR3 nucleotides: TGTGCCACCAGTGATTTGACAGTAGCGGGATCCCACAATGAGCAGTTCTTC.

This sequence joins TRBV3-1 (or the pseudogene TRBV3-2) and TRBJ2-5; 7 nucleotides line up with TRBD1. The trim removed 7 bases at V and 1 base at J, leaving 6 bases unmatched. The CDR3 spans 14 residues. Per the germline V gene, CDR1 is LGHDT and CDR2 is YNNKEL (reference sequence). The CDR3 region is CASKQGNSQETQYF. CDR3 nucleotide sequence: TGTGCCAGCAAACAGGGGAACTCCCAAGAGACCCAGTACTTC.

CDR3: CASSLAAAGGPYEQYF. CDR3 nucleotide sequence: TGTGCCAGCAGCTTAGCGGCAGCGGGAGGGCCGTACGAGCAGTACTTC. The chain uses TRBV7-2 and TRBJ2-7, with TRBD2 matching over 10 bases. Germline V gene lookup returns CDR1 SGHTA and CDR2 FQGNSA. With V trimmed by 0 bases and J by 4 bases, 6 bases remained unmatched. The CDR3 consists of 16 residues.

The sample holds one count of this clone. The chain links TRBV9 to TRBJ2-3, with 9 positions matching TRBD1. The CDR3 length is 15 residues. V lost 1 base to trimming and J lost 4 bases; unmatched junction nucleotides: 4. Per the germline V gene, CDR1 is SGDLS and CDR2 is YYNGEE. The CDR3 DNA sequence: TGTGCCAGCAGCGTACTGGGACAGGGCGCAGATACGCAGTATTTT. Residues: CASSVLGQGADTQYF. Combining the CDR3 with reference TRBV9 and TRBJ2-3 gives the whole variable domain DSGVTQTPKHLITATGQRVTLRCSPRSGDLSVYWYQQSLDQGLQFLIQYYNGEERAKGNILERFSAQQFPDLHSELNLSSLELGDSALYFCASSVLGQGADTQYFGPGTRLTVL.

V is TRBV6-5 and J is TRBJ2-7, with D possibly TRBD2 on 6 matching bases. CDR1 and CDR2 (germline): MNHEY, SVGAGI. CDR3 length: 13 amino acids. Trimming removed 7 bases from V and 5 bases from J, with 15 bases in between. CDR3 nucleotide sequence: TGTGCCAGCACCCACGGAGGGACGGACGAGCAGTACTTC. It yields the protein CASTHGGTDEQYF.

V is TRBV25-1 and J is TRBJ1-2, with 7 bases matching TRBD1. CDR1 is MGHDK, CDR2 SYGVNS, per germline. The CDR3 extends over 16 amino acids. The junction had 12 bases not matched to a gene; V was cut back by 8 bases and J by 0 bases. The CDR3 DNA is TGTGCCAGCCACGGGGACAGCGATTTAGCTAACTATGGCTACACCTTC. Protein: CASHGDSDLANYGYTF.